This TCR beta chain was sequenced in a study of identical twins. This CDR3 is 14 amino acids long. Trimming shortened V by 3 bases and J by 2 bases, and 11 bases separated the two germline ends. This clonotype was found a few times. No antigen is known for it. Among all donors, each was a healthy Caucasian. General study results and limits: Among out-of-frame alpha sequences shared by twins, low generation probability occurred in excess.

A universal primer site was incorporated via template switching, and the cDNA contained unique molecular identifiers. TCRdb re-derived calls from the 5' RACE reads in MiXCR, one entry per CDR3 protein. The data contain roughly 1.6 million distinct CDR3 sequences, 25% to 35% of them singletons. The sample taken for sequencing was cord blood. This TCR came from a newborn girl in good health. V is TRBV12-3 or TRBV12-4 and J is TRBJ2-7, with D possibly matching TRBD1 (6 bases). For the CDR3, the DNA is TGTGCCAGCAGTTTTAGGGGGTACACCTACGAGCAGTACTTC. Translated: CASSFRGYTYEQYF.